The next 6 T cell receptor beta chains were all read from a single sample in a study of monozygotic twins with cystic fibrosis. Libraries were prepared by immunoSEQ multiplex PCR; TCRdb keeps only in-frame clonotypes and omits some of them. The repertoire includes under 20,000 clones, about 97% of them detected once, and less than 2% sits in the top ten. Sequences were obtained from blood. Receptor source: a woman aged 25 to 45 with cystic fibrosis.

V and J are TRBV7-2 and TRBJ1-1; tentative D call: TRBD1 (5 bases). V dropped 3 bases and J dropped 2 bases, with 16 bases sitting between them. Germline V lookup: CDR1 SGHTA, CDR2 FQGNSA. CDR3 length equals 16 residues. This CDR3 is CASSFYHRGPNTEAFF. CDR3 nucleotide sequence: TGTGCCAGCAGCTTTTATCATAGGGGCCCAAACACTGAAGCTTTCTTT.

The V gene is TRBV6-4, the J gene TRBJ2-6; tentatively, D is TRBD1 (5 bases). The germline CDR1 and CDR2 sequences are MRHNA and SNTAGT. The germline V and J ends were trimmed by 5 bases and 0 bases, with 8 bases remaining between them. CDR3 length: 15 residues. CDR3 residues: CASSLDSSGANVLTF. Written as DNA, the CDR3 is TGTGCCAGCAGTCTCGACAGCTCTGGGGCCAACGTCCTGACTTTC.

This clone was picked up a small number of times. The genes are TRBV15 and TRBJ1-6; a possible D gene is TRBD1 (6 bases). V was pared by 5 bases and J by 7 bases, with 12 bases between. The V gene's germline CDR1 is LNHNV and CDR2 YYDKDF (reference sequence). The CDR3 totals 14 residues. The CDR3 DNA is TGTGCCACCAGCCAGGGGAATCAAAATTCACCCCTCCACTTT. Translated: CATSQGNQNSPLHF.

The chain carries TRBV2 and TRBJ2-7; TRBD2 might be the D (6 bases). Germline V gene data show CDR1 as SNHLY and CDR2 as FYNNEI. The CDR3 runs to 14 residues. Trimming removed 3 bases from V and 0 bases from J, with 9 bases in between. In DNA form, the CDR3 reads TGTGCCAGCAGTGATCTGGACTACTCCTACGAGCAGTACTTC. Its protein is CASSDLDYSYEQYF.

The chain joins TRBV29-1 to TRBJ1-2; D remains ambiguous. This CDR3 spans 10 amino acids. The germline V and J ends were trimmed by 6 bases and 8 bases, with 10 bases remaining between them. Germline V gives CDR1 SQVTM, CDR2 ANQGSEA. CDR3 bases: TGCAGCGTCCACAGTGGCGGCTACACCTTC. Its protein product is CSVHSGGYTF.

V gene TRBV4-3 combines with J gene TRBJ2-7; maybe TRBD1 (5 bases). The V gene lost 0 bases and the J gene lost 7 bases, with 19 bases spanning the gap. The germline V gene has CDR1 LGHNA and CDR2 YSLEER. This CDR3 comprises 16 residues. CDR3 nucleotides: TGCGCCAGCAGCCAAGATTTCATGGGGCCCCTGCGAGAGCAGTACTTC. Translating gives CASSQDFMGPLREQYF.